This is a list of T cell receptor beta chains from one sample in a study of shared clonotypes between healthy human individuals. TCRdb keeps only in-frame clones here, not all; method: immunoSEQ multiplex PCR. The sample records some 1,400,000 clones, roughly 96% being singletons. The sequenced sample was naive CD4+ T cells sorted from blood. These receptors originate from a man under 40 in good health. CDR3s include the opening cysteine and the closing phenylalanine or tryptophan. D genes are given only for firm matches. Only part of the rows carry a size: once, few, many, or a class if the clone is expanded.

TRBV2,TRBJ2-2,-,-,13,CASSRITTGELFF,TGTGCCAGCAGCCGCATAACCACCGGGGAGCTGTTTTTT
TRBV19,TRBJ2-1,TRBD2,-,17,CASSRDRGLAGLNEQFF,TGTGCCAGTAGTAGGGACAGGGGACTAGCGGGACTCAATGAGCAGTTCTTC
TRBV18,TRBJ2-7,-,-,14,CASSPRDTAYEQYF,TGTGCCAGCTCACCCCGGGACACCGCCTACGAGCAGTACTTC
TRBV7-8,TRBJ2-7,TRBD2,-,17,CASSLNRAGVVLSEQYF,TGTGCCAGCAGCTTAAACAGAGCGGGAGTTGTCCTAAGCGAGCAGTACTTC
TRBV27,TRBJ2-2,-,-,12,CASSQNTGELFF,TGTGCCAGCAGTCAAAACACCGGGGAGCTGTTTTTT
TRBV7-8,TRBJ2-3,-,-,14,CASSLKQYTDTQYF,TGTGCCAGCAGCTTAAAGCAGTACACAGATACGCAGTATTTT
TRBV7-9,TRBJ1-1,-,-,18,CASSRYARGLRMNTEAFF,TGTGCCAGCAGCCGATACGCACGAGGGCTGAGGATGAACACTGAAGCTTTCTTT
TRBV11-3,TRBJ2-1,TRBD2,-,13,CASSPGTTGEQFF,TGTGCCAGCAGCCCGGGGACTACGGGTGAGCAGTTCTTC
TRBV9,TRBJ1-1,-,-,13,CASTRSLNTEAFF,TGTGCCAGCACTCGAAGCTTGAACACTGAAGCTTTCTTT
TRBV18,TRBJ2-7,TRBD2,-,17,CASSSSLGLAGGYEQYF,TGTGCCAGCTCAAGTTCCTTGGGACTAGCGGGAGGGTACGAGCAGTACTTC
TRBV6-1,TRBJ2-2,TRBD2,many,15,CATPTSGINTGELFF,TGTGCCACTCCGACTAGCGGGATAAACACCGGGGAGCTGTTTTTT
TRBV29-1,TRBJ1-2,-,-,13,CSVSSVGGYGYTF,TGCAGCGTATCTTCGGTAGGGGGGTATGGCTACACCTTC
TRBV4-3,TRBJ2-1,-,-,16,CASSQVTGTRSNEQFF,TGCGCCAGCAGCCAGGTTACCGGGACACGATCCAATGAGCAGTTCTTC
TRBV10-2,TRBJ2-1,TRBD2,-,14,CASSGLAGSNEQFF,TGCGCCAGCAGTGGCCTAGCGGGAAGCAATGAGCAGTTCTTC
TRBV20-1,TRBJ1-1,TRBD1,once,10,CSALRGLAFF,TGCAGTGCTCTCAGGGGGCTGGCTTTCTTT
TRBV9,TRBJ1-2,-,once,12,CASSAFTYGYTF,TGTGCCAGCAGCGCCTTTACGTATGGCTACACCTTC
TRBV11-2,TRBJ2-3,TRBD1,-,14,CASSPRTGADTQYF,TGTGCCAGCAGTCCGAGGACAGGGGCGGATACGCAGTATTTT
TRBV6-6,TRBJ2-2,-,-,13,CASSRLDTGELFF,TGTGCCAGCAGTCGGTTAGACACCGGGGAGCTGTTTTTT
TRBV6-6,TRBJ2-7,-,-,14,CASSRELGPYEQYF,TGTGCCAGCAGTAGGGAGTTAGGGCCCTACGAGCAGTACTTC
TRBV21-1,TRBJ2-1,-,-,16,CASSKFGAGAGNEQFF,-
TRBV7-2,TRBJ2-1,-,-,15,CASSLAGPSYNEQFF,TGTGCCAGCAGCTTAGCGGGACCTTCCTACAATGAGCAGTTCTTC
TRBV18,TRBJ2-7,-,-,14,CASSRTGSLGEQYF,TGTGCCAGCTCACGGACGGGATCACTGGGGGAGCAGTACTTC
TRBV7-2,TRBJ1-1,-,-,15,CASSLMPGVNTEAFF,TGTGCCAGCAGCTTAATGCCAGGGGTGAACACTGAAGCTTTCTTT
TRBV9,TRBJ2-1,-,-,14,CASSVESSYNEQFF,TGTGCCAGCAGCGTGGAGTCGTCCTACAATGAGCAGTTCTTC
TRBV27,TRBJ2-3,-,-,15,CASSLGTGYTDTQYF,TGTGCCAGCAGTTTAGGGACCGGATACACAGATACGCAGTATTTT
TRBV28,TRBJ2-1,TRBD2,-,18,CASSVPLGSGRTYNEQFF,TGTGCCAGCAGTGTACCCCTCGGTAGCGGGAGGACCTACAATGAGCAGTTCTTC
TRBV6-5,TRBJ2-2,-,once,14,CASTGSENTGELFF,TGTGCCAGCACGGGGTCAGAGAACACCGGGGAGCTGTTTTTT
TRBV28,TRBJ2-3,-,-,12,CASSLRTDTQYF,TGTGCCAGCAGTTTACGCACAGATACGCAGTATTTT
TRBV7-6,TRBJ2-1,-,-,12,CASSLGGEQQFF,TGTGCCAGCAGCTTAGGAGGGGAGCAGCAGTTCTTC
TRBV28,TRBJ2-5,-,-,17,CASSYPPGRQGWETQYF,TGTGCCAGCAGTTACCCCCCCGGGAGACAGGGATGGGAGACCCAGTACTTC
TRBV5-1,TRBJ2-4,TRBD2,-,16,CARSLGAGGAKNIQYF,TGCGCCCGCAGCTTGGGGGCGGGGGGCGCCAAAAACATTCAGTACTTC
TRBV9,TRBJ2-2,-,-,12,CASSPHFGELFF,TGTGCCAGCAGCCCCCACTTCGGGGAGCTGTTTTTT
TRBV30,TRBJ2-3,TRBD1,-,14,CAWRLDRGAFTQYF,TGTGCCTGGAGACTCGACAGGGGGGCCTTTACGCAGTATTTT
TRBV2,TRBJ2-1,-,-,14,CASSTGITYNEQFF,TGTGCCAGCTCGACGGGAATAACCTACAATGAGCAGTTCTTC
TRBV28,TRBJ2-7,TRBD1,-,15,CASSPAGQGLYEQYF,TGTGCCAGCAGTCCAGCGGGACAGGGCCTTTACGAGCAGTACTTC
TRBV11-2,TRBJ2-2,-,once,15,CASSLLGSLVGELFF,TGTGCCAGCAGCTTACTTGGAAGTTTAGTCGGGGAGCTGTTTTTT
TRBV29-1,TRBJ1-2,TRBD1,-,12,CSVENRGQGYTF,TGCAGCGTTGAGAACAGGGGGCAGGGCTACACCTTC
TRBV18,TRBJ1-1,-,-,13,CASSLAANTEAFF,TGTGCCAGCTCACTCGCAGCGAACACTGAAGCTTTCTTT
TRBV7-9,TRBJ2-1,TRBD2,-,19,CASSLAGLAGREPGNEQFF,TGTGCCAGCAGCTTAGCGGGACTAGCGGGACGGGAACCAGGGAATGAGCAGTTCTTC
TRBV9,TRBJ2-2,-,-,14,CASSVSRAPGELFF,TGTGCCAGCAGCGTATCCAGGGCCCCCGGGGAGCTGTTTTTT
TRBV7-8,TRBJ2-5,TRBD1,once,16,CASSLLTRTGRETQYF,TGTGCCAGCAGCTTACTCACTAGGACAGGGCGGGAGACCCAGTACTTC
TRBV28,TRBJ2-1,-,-,15,CASTLRRQVYSEQFF,TGTGCCAGCACCTTAAGGAGACAGGTTTATAGTGAGCAGTTCTTC